The sequence of this T cell receptor (beta chain) was determined in a study of T cell repertoires in cytomegalovirus infection. Study-level information: CMV infection and matching HLA type were both indicated by public TCR beta signatures.

Study-wide findings and caveats: People with CMV and the relevant HLA were identified by cumulative public TCR beta family frequency. HLA-C-restricted CMV clonotypes gave the most frequent clonotype in two of eight donors.

The CDR3 totals 18 residues. Germline V CDR1 and CDR2: SGHNT, YENEEA. With V trimmed by 0 bases and J by 0 bases, 7 bases remained unmatched. Each CDR3 protein gets one entry after TCRdb re-called the reads with MiXCR. The table records a few hundred thousand distinct CDR3 sequences, around 27% of them present only once. This clonotype came up once. Antigen: not known. The V call is TRBV11-3, the J call TRBJ2-3; TRBD2 matches at 9 bases. Source material: PBMCs. This receptor was taken from a human donor in good health (CMV status not recorded). Some clones in this sample may be carry-over from other donors' samples. CDR3 in amino acids: CASSLDRRLAASTDTQYF. The CDR3 coding sequence is TGTGCCAGCAGCTTAGATCGGAGACTAGCGGCTAGCACAGATACGCAGTATTTT.